This TCR beta chain was observed in a study of T cells in Graves' hyperthyroidism and ophthalmopathy. Study-wide results and limits: Ophthalmopathy and stable hyperthyroidism were separated by a 13 V-J model.

The sample holds many counts of this clonotype. What it binds is unknown. The source material, RNA transcripts, was used to amplify TCR beta CDR3 regions. The primer set for the first-round RT-PCR of the TCR CDR3 was HTBI. TCRdb reprocessed the multiplex PCR reads with MiXCR, giving one entry per CDR3 protein. The sample yields around 290,000 distinct CDR3 sequences, approximately 15% seen once. Enrolled ophthalmopathy patients presented with a Clinical Activity Score of at least 3, a NOSPECS grade of at least 4, and disease duration under 3 months. Out of roughly 9.1 ml of fresh peripheral blood came the PBMCs. V was clipped by 6 bases and J by 8 bases, with 20 bases between them. This CDR3 has 15 amino acids. The germline CDR1 and CDR2 sequences are MNHEY and SMNVEV (reference sequence).

This receptor was taken from a woman in her sixties with Graves' ophthalmopathy. V gene TRBV27 combines with J gene TRBJ2-1, with D possibly matching TRBD2 (6 bases). The material sequenced was blood. The CDR3 loop is CASSLEEGPVDEQFF. CDR3 nucleotide sequence: TGTGCCAGCAGCCTCGAGGAGGGCCCTGTGGATGAGCAGTTCTTC.